This T cell receptor beta chain was identified in a study of blood T cell repertoires in COVID-19. Study-wide background: COVID-19 samples, acute and convalescent, were from the United States, Italy and Spain.

This clone appeared a single time. This CDR3 is 15 amino acids long. V was pared by 2 bases and J by 1 base, with 10 bases between. Germline V CDR1 and CDR2: SGHNT, YYREEE (reference sequence). In the authors' methods: Amplification with reference gene primers provided the estimates of nucleated cell counts. Some clones are missing from TCRdb's copy, which holds only in-frame ones; the method was immunoSEQ multiplex PCR. Clone size and V and J calls were adopted from that table, with D and trimming inferred from the DNA. Found here are over 25,000 clones, just over 90% of them singletons; the top ten hold over 2%.

The origin of this receptor is a man aged 50 to 59 with active COVID-19. The source material was peripheral blood. This chain links TRBV5-4 with TRBJ1-3; no reliable D call. As DNA, the CDR3 is TGTGCCAGCAGCTTCGGACGGGAATCTGGAAACACCATATATTTT. It specifies CASSFGRESGNTIYF.